This passage covers 21 T cell receptor beta chains from one sample sequenced in a study of blood T cell repertoires in COVID-19. This table comes from immunoSEQ multiplex PCR, and its TCRdb copy is limited to in-frame clones, with some not included. The table includes about 330,000 clones, over 80% detected once. The sequencing sample was made of PBMCs or T cells enriched from blood (not recorded which). Every receptor here comes from a man under 40 who had recovered from COVID-19.

The J gene is TRBJ1-2, the V gene TRBV4-1; TRBD1 matches 8 bases. V was pared by 1 base and J by 5 bases, with 9 bases of the junction left unmatched. This CDR3 is built from 16 residues. Germline CDR1 MGHRA, CDR2 YSYEKL. CDR3 DNA: TGCGCCAGCAGCCAAGGTCCTACAGGGGGAAGATATGGCTACACCTTC. Its protein product is CASSQGPTGGRYGYTF.

V usage is TRBV24-1 and J usage is TRBJ1-2, with 7 bases identical to TRBD1. Germline V lookup: CDR1 KGHDR, CDR2 SFDVKD. This CDR3 is built from 13 residues. V lost 3 bases to trimming and J lost 6 bases; unmatched junction nucleotides: 3. DNA of the CDR3: TGTGCCACCAGTGATAGTACAGGGGATGGCTACACCTTC. It is translated as CATSDSTGDGYTF.

CDR3 nucleotides: TGTGCCAGCAGCCCCAGGACAGACTATGGCTACACCTTC. This codes for CASSPRTDYGYTF. The chain employs TRBV9 and TRBJ1-2; the D gene is possibly TRBD1 (6 bases). The CDR3 spans 13 residues. Trimming stripped 4 bases from V and 3 bases from J, with 10 bases between. The germline V gene encodes CDR1 SGDLS and CDR2 YYNGEE.

CDR3 in amino acids: CASSQAGANPEAFF. The CDR3 nucleotides read TGTGCCAGCAGCCAAGCAGGGGCAAATCCTGAAGCTTTCTTT. This chain uses TRBV3-1 (or the pseudogene TRBV3-2) with TRBJ1-1; tentative D call: TRBD1 (6 bases). Germline values: CDR1 LGHDT, CDR2 YNNKEL (reference sequence). There are 14 residues in the CDR3. V was trimmed by 1 base and J by 6 bases, leaving 12 bases between them.

V is TRBV7-9 and J is TRBJ2-5, with 7 bases that match TRBD1. V lost 2 bases and J lost 5; bases outside the gene matches: 11. This CDR3 has 16 amino acids. Per the germline V gene, CDR1 is SEHNR and CDR2 is FQNEAQ (reference sequence). CDR3 loop: CASSLLGRGQYETQYF. The DNA of the CDR3 is TGTGCCAGCAGCTTATTGGGAAGGGGGCAGTATGAGACCCAGTACTTC.

V is TRBV6-5 and J is TRBJ2-4, with TRBD2 identical over 10 bases. Germline trimming cut 7 bases from V and 4 bases from J; bases unmatched to any gene: 4. The CDR3 is 14 residues long. Germline CDR1 MNHEY, CDR2 SVGAGI. The CDR3 nucleotides are TGTGCCAGCAACCTAGCGGGGGAAAAAAACATTCAGTACTTC. Translation: CASNLAGEKNIQYF.

The chain combines TRBV10-1 with TRBJ1-4; 7 bases line up with TRBD1. CDR1 and CDR2 from the germline V gene are WNHNN and SYGVQD (reference sequence). Trimming took 5 bases from V and 8 from J; bases not matched to a gene: 8. This CDR3 is 14 amino acids long. This chain's CDR3 is CASSPTGVGEKLFF. The CDR3 nucleotides read TGCGCCAGCAGTCCTACAGGGGTAGGCGAAAAACTGTTTTTT.

The chain combines TRBV7-9 with TRBJ2-7; 9 nucleotides agree with TRBD2. The germline gives CDR1 SEHNR, CDR2 FQNEAQ (reference sequence). CDR3 length: 16 residues. V trimming: 3 bases; J trimming: 5 bases; junction bases outside the gene matches: 11. This chain's CDR3 is CASSFSTGGGADEQYF. The CDR3 nucleotides are TGTGCCAGCAGCTTTTCCACAGGCGGGGGGGCCGACGAGCAGTACTTC.

The J gene is TRBJ1-1, the V gene TRBV6-5; 7 bases align to TRBD1. In germline, CDR1 is MNHEY, CDR2 SVGAGI. The CDR3 has 13 amino acids. J gave up 11 bases and V 2 bases, and 8 bases lay outside the gene matches. The CDR3 coding sequence is TGTGCCAGCAGTTACGGGGACAGCTTGGGGGCTTTCTTT. Translated: CASSYGDSLGAFF.

The genes are TRBV28 and TRBJ1-5; 12 bases line up with TRBD1. Germline CDR1 is MDHEN and CDR2 is SYDVKM. V was clipped by 6 bases and J by 6 bases; unmatched bases: 15. This CDR3 spans 18 amino acids. The CDR3 loop reads CASSPGTGGGGFGQPQHF. CDR3 bases: TGTGCCAGCAGCCCAGGGACAGGGGGCGGGGGTTTTGGTCAGCCCCAGCATTTT. Filled out from reference TRBV28 and TRBJ1-5, the complete variable domain reads DVKVTQSSRYLVKRTGEKVFLECVQDMDHENMFWYRQDPGLGLRLIYFSYDVKMKEKGDIPEGYSVSREKKERFSLILESASTNQTSMYLCASSPGTGGGGFGQPQHFGDGTRLSIL.

This chain uses TRBV11-2 with TRBJ1-1; possibly TRBD1 for D (5 bases). CDR3 length: 14 amino acids. V was shortened by 0 bases and J by 12 bases, with 17 bases between the two germline ends. Germline CDR1 SGHAT, CDR2 FQNNGV. CDR3 sequence: CASSLDGTGYLTFF. In DNA form, the CDR3 reads TGTGCCAGCAGCTTAGACGGGACTGGGTATTTGACTTTCTTT. Full variable domain (outside the CDR3, taken from reference TRBV11-2 and TRBJ1-1): EAGVAQSPRYKIIEKRQSVAFWCNPISGHATLYWYQQILGQGPKLLIQFQNNGVVDDSQLPKDRFSAERLKGVDSTLKIQPAKLEDSAVYLCASSLDGTGYLTFFGQGTRLTVV.

This clone occurred once. The chain has TRBV12-3 or TRBV12-4 and TRBJ2-5; D not resolved. CDR3 length: 11 amino acids. Trimming pared 6 bases from V and 4 bases from J, leaving 6 bases between. CDR3 DNA: TGTGCCAGCAGAAACAGAGAGACCCAGTACTTC. Translated, it gives CASRNRETQYF.

This chain uses TRBV2 with TRBJ2-1; 9 bases are shared with TRBD2. The junction had 7 bases not matched to a gene; V was cut back by 5 bases and J by 5 bases. The length of the CDR3 is 15 residues. Germline V gene data show CDR1 as SNHLY and CDR2 as FYNNEI. The CDR3 here is CASSRLAGDNNEQFF. As DNA, the CDR3 is TGTGCCAGCAGTCGTTTAGCGGGGGATAACAATGAGCAGTTCTTC.

This clone has a count of ten or more. The J gene is TRBJ2-3, the V gene TRBV6-4; 8 bases are a match to TRBD2. V was pared by 4 bases and J by 1 base, with 4 bases of the junction left unmatched. The CDR3 sequence is 15 residues long. CDR1 and CDR2 (germline): MRHNA, SNTAGT. CDR3 sequence: CASSVSSGGTDTQYF. The CDR3 DNA follows: TGTGCCAGCAGTGTTAGTAGCGGGGGCACAGATACGCAGTATTTT.

The CDR3: CASSLDRYTEAFF. CDR3 nucleotide sequence: TGCGCCAGCAGCTTGGATCGGTACACTGAAGCTTTCTTT. The chain has TRBV5-1 and TRBJ1-1; D gene uncertain. Trimming took off 0 bases at V and 3 bases at J, with 6 bases between the two ends. Germline assignment: CDR1 SGHRS and CDR2 YFSETQ. The CDR3 has 13 amino acids. The full variable domain, with the rest looked up from reference TRBV5-1 and TRBJ1-1, is KAGVTQTPRYLIKTRGQQVTLSCSPISGHRSVSWYQQTPGQGLQFLFEYFSETQRNKGNFPGRFSGRQFSNSRSEMNVSTLELGDSALYLCASSLDRYTEAFFGQGTRLTVV.

This clone has just a few counts. This chain uses TRBV24-1 with TRBJ2-1; perhaps TRBD1 as D (6 bases). Trimming took off 0 bases at V and 8 bases at J, with 7 bases between the two ends. This CDR3 is 13 amino acids long. Germline-derived CDR1 and CDR2 are KGHDR and SFDVKD. CDR3 loop: CATSDLGGYEQFF. The CDR3 nucleotides read TGTGCCACCAGTGATTTGGGGGGCTATGAGCAGTTCTTC.

This chain uses TRBV27 with TRBJ1-4, with D perhaps TRBD1 (6 bases). The germline V and J ends were trimmed by 6 bases and 8 bases, with 16 bases remaining between them. The V gene's germline CDR1 is MNHEY and CDR2 SMNVEV (reference sequence). The CDR3 consists of 14 residues. The CDR3 DNA follows: TGTGCCAGCAGCCTCACTAGGGGGGGGGAAAAACTGTTTTTT. This translates into CASSLTRGGEKLFF. The whole variable domain, remainder taken from reference TRBV27 and TRBJ1-4, is EAQVTQNPRYLITVTGKKLTVTCSQNMNHEYMSWYRQDPGLGLRQIYYSMNVEVTDKGDVPEGYKVSRKEKRNFPLILESPSPNQTSLYFCASSLTRGGEKLFFGSGTQLSVL.

The chain combines TRBV19 with TRBJ2-1; D perhaps matches TRBD1 (5 bases). Looked up from germline, CDR1 is LNHDA and CDR2 is SQIVND (reference sequence). Trimming took off 4 bases at V and 8 bases at J, with 6 bases between the two ends. CDR3 length equals 11 residues. The CDR3: CASSTTDEQFF. The CDR3 nucleotides are TGTGCCAGTAGTACGACAGATGAGCAGTTCTTC.

The chain combines TRBV28 with TRBJ1-5; 8 nucleotides agree with TRBD1. The trim removed 11 bases at V and 0 bases at J, leaving 0 bases unmatched. The germline CDR1 and CDR2 sequences are MDHEN and SYDVKM. The CDR3 totals 12 residues. This CDR3 is CAGQGSNQPQHF. The CDR3 nucleotides read TGTGCCGGACAGGGTAGCAATCAGCCCCAGCATTTT.

The chain employs TRBV10-3 and TRBJ1-1, with TRBD1 matching 9 bases. Trimming cost V 5 bases and J 12 bases; bases outside gene matches: 7. The CDR3 runs to 12 residues. In germline, CDR1 is ENHRY, CDR2 SYGVKD. This chain's CDR3 is CAISQSGQGSFF. The CDR3 region has the DNA TGTGCCATCAGTCAATCGGGACAGGGATCTTTCTTT.

This clone was recorded once. This chain uses TRBV18 with TRBJ1-6; no definite D call. Trimming took off 2 bases at V and 4 bases at J, with 12 bases between the two ends. Per the germline V gene, CDR1 is KGHSH and CDR2 is LQKENI. This CDR3 spans 16 amino acids. The CDR3 reads CASSPMSSGYNSPLHF. CDR3 DNA sequence: TGTGCCAGCTCACCAATGAGCTCGGGGTATAATTCACCCCTCCACTTT.